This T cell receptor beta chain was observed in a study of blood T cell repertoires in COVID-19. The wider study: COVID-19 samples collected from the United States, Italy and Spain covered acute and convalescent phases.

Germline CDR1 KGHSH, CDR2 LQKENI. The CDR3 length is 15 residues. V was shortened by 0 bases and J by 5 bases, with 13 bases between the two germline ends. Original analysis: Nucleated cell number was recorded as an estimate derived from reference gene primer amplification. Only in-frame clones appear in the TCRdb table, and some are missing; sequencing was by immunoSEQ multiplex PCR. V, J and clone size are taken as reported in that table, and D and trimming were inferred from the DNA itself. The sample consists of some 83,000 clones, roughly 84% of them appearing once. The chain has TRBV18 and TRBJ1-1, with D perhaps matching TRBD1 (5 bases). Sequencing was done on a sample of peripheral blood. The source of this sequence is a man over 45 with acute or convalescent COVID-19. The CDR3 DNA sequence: TGTGCCAGCTCACCACCGTCAGGGTCGAGGACTGAAGCTTTCTTT. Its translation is CASSPPSGSRTEAFF.